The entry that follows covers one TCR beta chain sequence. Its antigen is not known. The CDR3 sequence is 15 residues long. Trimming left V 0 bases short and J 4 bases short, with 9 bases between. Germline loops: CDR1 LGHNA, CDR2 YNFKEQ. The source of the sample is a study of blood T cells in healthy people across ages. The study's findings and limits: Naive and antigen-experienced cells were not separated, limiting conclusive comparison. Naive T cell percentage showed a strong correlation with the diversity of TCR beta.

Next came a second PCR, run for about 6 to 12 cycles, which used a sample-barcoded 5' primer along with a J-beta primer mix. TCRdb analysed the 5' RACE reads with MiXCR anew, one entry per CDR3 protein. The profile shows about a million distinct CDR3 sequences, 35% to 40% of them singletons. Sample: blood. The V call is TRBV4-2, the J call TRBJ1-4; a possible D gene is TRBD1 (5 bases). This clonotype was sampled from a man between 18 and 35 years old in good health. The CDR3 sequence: CASSQDPGFNEKLFF. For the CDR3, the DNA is TGTGCCAGCAGCCAAGATCCAGGGTTTAATGAAAAACTGTTTTTT.